Presented here are 14 T cell receptor beta chains from one specimen sequenced in a study of cytomegalovirus exposure and HLA in healthy donors. In the PCR, 60 Vbeta and 13 Jbeta primers were used. Profiled with immunoSEQ multiplex PCR; TCRdb holds only in-frame clones, not every one. This sample has around 170,000 clones; roughly 84% occur once, and the top ten carry 1.5% to 1.7%. The sequenced material came from PBMCs. The receptors come from a woman between 18 and 29 years old in good health and CMV-seronegative.

The rearrangement links TRBV6-5 to TRBJ2-7, with D maybe TRBD1 (5 bases). V was shortened by 8 bases and J by 0 bases, with 11 bases between the two germline ends. Per germline, CDR1 MNHEY and CDR2 SVGAGI. The CDR3 consists of 13 residues. The CDR3 region has the DNA TGTGCCAGCTTCGAGACAGTCTCCTACGAGCAGTACTTC. As protein: CASFETVSYEQYF.

This clone was picked up a small number of times. The chain uses TRBV19 and TRBJ2-7, with 10 bases aligning to TRBD1. V was clipped by 5 bases and J by 5 bases; unmatched bases: 12. The CDR3 spans 16 residues. Per the germline V gene, CDR1 is LNHDA and CDR2 is SQIVND (reference sequence). Here the CDR3 reads CASSVHPGQGRDEQYF. The CDR3 DNA reads as TGTGCCAGTAGTGTCCATCCGGGACAGGGGCGCGACGAGCAGTACTTC. Looking up the rest from reference TRBV19 and TRBJ2-7 gives the full variable domain: DGGITQSPKYLFRKEGQNVTLSCEQNLNHDAMYWYRQDPGQGLRLIYYSQIVNDFQKGDIAEGYSVSREKKESFPLTVTSAQKNPTAFYLCASSVHPGQGRDEQYFGPGTRLTVT.

V and J are TRBV30 and TRBJ1-1; 7 bases are shared with TRBD1. The CDR3 is 13 amino acids. The germline V gene encodes CDR1 GTSNPN and CDR2 SVGIG (reference sequence). V lost 4 bases to trimming and J lost 1 base; unmatched junction nucleotides: 3. This CDR3 reads CAWNRQGNTEAFF. As DNA, the CDR3 is TGTGCCTGGAACCGACAGGGGAACACTGAAGCTTTCTTT.

CDR3 in DNA: TGTGCCAGCAGTGCGAGGAACAGGGCGCCGGTAGTTGGCTACACCTTC. This sequence encodes CASSARNRAPVVGYTF. The chain uses TRBV2 and TRBJ1-2; a weak D match, TRBD1 (6 bases). V shed 4 bases and J shed 7 bases, with 22 bases lying between them. The CDR3 runs 16 residues. Germline loops: CDR1 SNHLY, CDR2 FYNNEI.

This clone was recorded once. This chain links TRBV12-5 with TRBJ1-2, with 7 positions matching TRBD1. The length of the CDR3 is 15 residues. After removal of 5 bases from V and 5 bases from J, the junction contained 11 bases not matched to a gene. Germline CDR1 and CDR2: LGHNT and FRNRAP. This CDR3 reads CASGIWTDRVYGYTF. The CDR3 DNA reads as TGTGCTAGTGGTATTTGGACCGACAGGGTTTATGGCTACACCTTC.

The gene calls are TRBV5-4 and TRBJ1-2; D perhaps matches TRBD1 (5 bases). CDR3 length: 14 residues. Germline V gives CDR1 SGHNT, CDR2 YYREEE (reference sequence). V was shortened by 5 bases and J by 4 bases, with 15 bases between the two germline ends. This chain's CDR3 is CASRLGGELYGYTF. The CDR3 nucleotides read TGTGCCAGCAGACTTGGAGGGGAGCTCTATGGCTACACCTTC.

The chain recombines TRBV5-1 with TRBJ2-3; possible D gene TRBD1, 6 bases. This CDR3 contains 15 residues. Germline lookup yields CDR1 SGHRS and CDR2 YFSETQ. The germline V and J ends were trimmed by 4 bases and 2 bases, with 14 bases remaining between them. The CDR3 nucleotides read TGCGCCAGCAGCGCAGACAGGCTAATCACAGATACGCAGTATTTT. This encodes CASSADRLITDTQYF.

The J gene is TRBJ2-2, the V gene TRBV6-6, with D unclear. The CDR3 length is 13 residues. The V and J ends lost 2 bases and 6 bases respectively, with 7 bases between them. CDR1 MNHNY and CDR2 SVGAGI come from the germline V gene (reference sequence). The DNA of the CDR3 is TGTGCCAGCAGTTACATCCGGGCCGGGGAGCTGTTTTTT. Translation gives CASSYIRAGELFF.

V is TRBV28 and J is TRBJ1-5, with D possibly being TRBD1 (5 bases). Trimming took 4 bases from V and 4 from J, leaving 20 bases between them. Germline V CDR1 and CDR2: MDHEN, SYDVKM. The CDR3 extends over 17 amino acids. CDR3 in amino acids: CASSSLNYRQSNQPQHF. Written as DNA, the CDR3 is TGTGCCAGCAGTTCCCTAAACTACCGACAGTCGAATCAGCCCCAGCATTTT.

The chain recombines TRBV7-9 with TRBJ1-2; 10 bases are a match to TRBD1. Germline values: CDR1 SEHNR, CDR2 FQNEAQ (reference sequence). Trimming at V came to 1 base and at J to 4 bases, leaving 3 bases not matched to a gene. This CDR3 region has 15 residues. The CDR3 is CASSLEGTGVYGYTF. The CDR3 region has the DNA TGTGCCAGCAGCTTAGAGGGGACAGGGGTCTATGGCTACACCTTC.

V gene TRBV4-2 combines with J gene TRBJ1-2; possibly TRBD1 for D (5 bases). The CDR3 is 15 amino acids. Trimming cost V 0 bases and J 4 bases, with 12 bases left between them. CDR1 LGHNA and CDR2 YNFKEQ come from the germline V gene. CDR3 residues: CASSQETGGSYGYTF. CDR3 in DNA: TGTGCCAGCAGCCAAGAAACGGGGGGGTCCTATGGCTACACCTTC.

This clone has only a few counts. J is TRBJ2-5 and V is TRBV4-1, with 9 bases fitting TRBD2. Trimming removed 4 bases from V and 2 bases from J; junction bases left unmatched: 5. CDR1 and CDR2 from the germline V gene are MGHRA and YSYEKL. The CDR3 sequence is 15 residues long. CDR3 DNA sequence: TGCGCCAGCAGCCTCGGGAGCGGGGGGCAAGAGACCCAGTACTTC. Amino acid sequence: CASSLGSGGQETQYF.

The V gene is TRBV2, the J gene TRBJ2-7, with a tentative D call TRBD2 (5 bases). Germline loops: CDR1 SNHLY, CDR2 FYNNEI. The CDR3 runs to 14 residues. V lost 4 bases, J lost 4 bases, and 14 bases lay in between. CDR3 protein: CASSVSEGLYEQYF. In nucleotides, the CDR3 is TGTGCCAGCAGTGTCAGCGAGGGCCTTTACGAGCAGTACTTC.

V gene TRBV19 combines with J gene TRBJ2-1, with 8 bases fitting TRBD2. The CDR3 spans 16 residues. V trimming: 1 base; J trimming: 8 bases; junction bases outside the gene matches: 10. The germline V gene has CDR1 LNHDA and CDR2 SQIVND (reference sequence). The chain's CDR3 is CASSIGRRGAGDEQFF. The DNA of the CDR3 is TGTGCCAGTAGTATAGGGCGGCGGGGGGCCGGAGATGAGCAGTTCTTC.